Given below is one T cell receptor beta chain in context. Its antigen is undetermined. The data derive from a study of OX40 agonist ivuxolimab in advanced cancers. At the level of the study: Mean age roughly 65 years, range roughly 23 to 79; around 80% male. Checkpoint inhibitors had been given previously to 40% of patients.

Only in-frame clones appear in the TCRdb table, and some are missing; sequencing was by immunoSEQ multiplex PCR. The sample carries approximately 89,000 clones, roughly 88% recorded once. The CDR3 runs 15 residues. The ends lost 6 bases at V and 1 base at J; junction bases unmatched: 6. Looked up from germline, CDR1 is MNHEY and CDR2 is SMNVEV (reference sequence). General study results and limits: In general, CD8+ T cells held more expanded clones than CD4+ did, on average.

This sample comprised CD4+ or CD8+ T cells sorted from blood, obtained in a trial of the OX40 agonist ivuxolimab. The TCR originated in an adult with an advanced solid tumor such as melanoma, head and neck, liver or kidney cancer. The chain has TRBV27 and TRBJ2-1; TRBD2 matches 7 bases. CDR3 DNA sequence: TGTGCCAGCAGAAGCGGGGCCCTATCCTACAATGAGCAGTTCTTC. As protein: CASRSGALSYNEQFF.